These T cell receptor beta chains were read from a single sample in a study of monozygotic twins with inflammatory bowel disease. TCRdb re-analyzed the 5' RACE reads; it lists each CDR3 protein once, without DNA. The listing contains about 160,000 distinct CDR3 sequences. Sequencing input: blood. The receptors stem from a human donor with ulcerative colitis or Crohn's disease, or a healthy co-twin of an affected twin (not recorded which). Each CDR3 is given with its conserved first and last residue.

TRBV11-2,TRBJ2-3,CASSLDLGPGGTDTQYF
TRBV24-1,TRBJ1-2,CATSVGYSGYTF
TRBV7-2,TRBJ1-1,CASSREGTNTEAFF
TRBV5-4,TRBJ1-1,CASSPDVWNTEAFF
TRBV27,TRBJ2-3,CASSSFPDTQYF
TRBV24-1,TRBJ2-3,CATSDFSGVPPDTQYF
TRBV29-1,TRBJ2-2,CSVEPGTTTGELFF
TRBV3-1,TRBJ1-3,CASSQVGSGNTIYF
TRBV6-1,TRBJ1-2,CASRRGRESYGYTF
TRBV2,TRBJ2-2,CASTLSGSGHGELFF
TRBV20-1,TRBJ1-2,CSARDSTNYGYTF
TRBV12-3/TRBV12-4,TRBJ1-6,CASSPGNSPLHF
TRBV7-8,TRBJ2-7,CASSLWWGHYEQYF
TRBV15,TRBJ2-7,CATSREQGSYEQYF
TRBV4-1,TRBJ2-7,CASSWTANEQYF
TRBV28,TRBJ2-1,CAAQGLPRNEQFF
TRBV20-1,TRBJ2-5,CSAIPQAQETQYF
TRBV5-1,TRBJ2-1,CASGKREKSHYNEQFF
TRBV2,TRBJ2-1,CASRHHSSGSSYNEQFF
TRBV12-3/TRBV12-4,TRBJ1-1,CASSPRTGRNTEAFF
TRBV24-1,TRBJ2-5,CATSDPNRGRRETQYF
TRBV20-1,TRBJ2-7,CSATREPQPYEQYF